The text below deals with one TCR beta chain. Time point: newly diagnosed GD, antithyroid drugs for less than 3 months. Generation of the TCR library employed RNA extracted from PBMCs. The CDR3 sequence is 17 residues long. The V gene's germline CDR1 is DFQATT and CDR2 SNEGSKA (reference sequence). V lost 0 bases to trimming and J lost 2 bases; unmatched junction nucleotides: 8. The data were taken from a study of regulatory T cells in long-lasting Graves disease. iRepertoire HTBI primers and Arm-PCR of CDR3 regions built TCR beta libraries. TCRdb reprocessed the multiplex PCR reads via MiXCR and lists one record per CDR3 protein. Of 370,000 or so distinct CDR3 sequences listed, roughly 17% are singletons. This sample also appeared in a second study, on T cells in Graves' hyperthyroidism and ophthalmopathy.

The specimen was peripheral blood mononuclear cells (PBMCs), collected at new diagnosis, from a patient treated with antithyroid drugs. The rearrangement joins TRBV20-1 to TRBJ2-5; 11 positions match TRBD2. The sequence was collected from a woman between 18 and 29 years old with Graves disease. The CDR3 coding sequence is TGCAGTGCTAGAGATTTTACGGCTAGCGGGGGGCAAGAGACCCAGTACTTC. This encodes CSARDFTASGGQETQYF.